This passage covers 24 T cell receptor beta chains from one sample sequenced in a study of blood T cell repertoires in COVID-19 (dated by TCRdb to 2019 to 2021). Library prep was done by the immunoSEQ multiplex PCR assay. Here the immuneACCESS table is served through TCRdb, limited to in-frame sequences with V and J called. Missing clones are a known gap in these copies; in checked studies unresolved V genes cover under half, and the rest lacks a known reason. The sample profile shows roughly 200,000 clones; around nine tenths of them were found once. The top ten clonotypes cover roughly 3% of the sample. The sequenced sample was peripheral blood. The receptor source for this set is a man aged 55 to 70 with acute or convalescent COVID-19.

The chain joins TRBV18 to TRBJ1-3; no definite D call. Trimming pared 8 bases from V and 0 bases from J, leaving 11 bases between. The CDR3 is 14 amino acids. Germline lookup yields CDR1 KGHSH and CDR2 LQKENI. CDR3 region: CASPGLTSGNTIYF. The CDR3 DNA sequence: TGTGCCAGCCCGGGTCTTACCTCTGGAAACACCATATATTTT. Looking up the rest from reference TRBV18 and TRBJ1-3 gives the full variable domain: NAGVMQNPRHLVRRRGQEARLRCSPMKGHSHVYWYRQLPEEGLKFMVYLQKENIIDESGMPKERFSAEFPKEGPSILRIQQVVRGDSAAYFCASPGLTSGNTIYFGEGSWLTVV.

The chain has TRBV9 and TRBJ2-2; TRBD2 might be the D (6 bases). The length of the CDR3 is 17 residues. Germline V gene data show CDR1 as SGDLS and CDR2 as YYNGEE. Trimming shortened V by 0 bases and J by 6 bases, and 18 bases separated the two germline ends. The CDR3, as DNA: TGTGCCAGCAGCGTAGCTAAGTCCGGGGGAAACCCCGGGGAGCTGTTTTTT. Translation: CASSVAKSGGNPGELFF.

This clone was observed once. The V gene is TRBV7-9, the J gene TRBJ2-7, with TRBD2 matching 10 bases. Germline assignment: CDR1 SEHNR and CDR2 FQNEAQ (reference sequence). The CDR3 is made up of 14 amino acids. V was clipped by 2 bases and J by 7 bases; unmatched bases: 5. The CDR3 nucleotides read TGTGCCAGCAGCTTACTAGCGGGGGCGGGAGAGCAGTACTTC. It is translated as CASSLLAGAGEQYF.

The chain uses TRBV12-5 and TRBJ2-3; 7 positions match TRBD2. CDR1 and CDR2 (germline): LGHNT, FRNRAP. J gave up 0 bases and V 5 bases, and 2 bases lay outside the gene matches. The CDR3 is 14 amino acids. The DNA of the CDR3 is TGTGCTAGTGGTAGGGAGGGGAGCACAGATACGCAGTATTTT. This gives the protein CASGREGSTDTQYF.

The V gene is TRBV4-1, the J gene TRBJ2-7; D perhaps matches TRBD2 (6 bases). Germline V gene lookup returns CDR1 MGHRA and CDR2 YSYEKL. CDR3 length: 18 amino acids. The ends were cut back, 3 bases at V and 0 bases at J, with 21 bases in the middle. CDR3 coding DNA: TGCGCCAGCAGCCAGGAATTATCGGGGACTTCTCCCTCCTACGAGCAGTACTTC. This encodes CASSQELSGTSPSYEQYF.

The CDR3 loop reads CSVETTVEAFF. CDR3 sequence (DNA): TGCAGCGTTGAAACGACAGTTGAAGCTTTCTTT. The genes are TRBV29-1 and TRBJ1-1; D possibly corresponds to TRBD1 (5 bases). This CDR3 region has 11 residues. Germline assignment: CDR1 SQVTM and CDR2 ANQGSEA. Trimming removed 2 bases from V and 7 bases from J, with 8 bases in between.

J is TRBJ1-1 and V is TRBV5-1; tentatively, D is TRBD1 (6 bases). In germline, CDR1 is SGHRS, CDR2 YFSETQ. The CDR3 sequence is 14 residues long. V shed 0 bases and J shed 4 bases, with 10 bases lying between them. CDR3 sequence: CASSLAGEFTEAFF. CDR3 DNA: TGCGCCAGCAGCTTGGCAGGGGAGTTCACTGAAGCTTTCTTT.

The CDR3 sequence is CASSSQGVWGYTF. The CDR3, as DNA: TGTGCCAGCAGTTCTCAAGGGGTTTGGGGCTACACCTTC. The chain recombines TRBV6-5 with TRBJ1-2; maybe TRBD1 (5 bases). Germline CDR1 reads MNHEY; CDR2 reads SVGAGI. The CDR3 contains 13 residues. V was pared by 4 bases and J by 8 bases, with 14 bases between.

The V gene is TRBV7-9, the J gene TRBJ2-3, with D perhaps TRBD2 (6 bases). In germline, CDR1 is SEHNR, CDR2 FQNEAQ (reference sequence). The CDR3 extends over 18 amino acids. V was shortened by 1 base and J by 6 bases, with 23 bases between the two germline ends. The CDR3 DNA follows: TGTGCCAGCAGCTTAGTTGCGGGAATGGGGGACTCGGCGGATACGCAGTATTTT. Translated: CASSLVAGMGDSADTQYF.

V gene TRBV6-6 combines with J gene TRBJ2-7, with TRBD1 as a possible D gene (6 bases). Germline assignment: CDR1 MNHNY and CDR2 SVGAGI (reference sequence). Trimming stripped 5 bases from V and 2 bases from J, with 28 bases between. CDR3 length equals 19 residues. This CDR3 is CASSRHRDKGNPFTYEQYF. Here the CDR3 DNA reads TGTGCCAGCAGTCGCCACCGGGACAAGGGGAACCCGTTTACCTACGAGCAGTACTTC.

This sequence joins TRBV3-1 (or the pseudogene TRBV3-2) and TRBJ2-7; D is ambiguous. V was shortened by 0 bases and J by 7 bases, with 10 bases between the two germline ends. Germline V gives CDR1 LGHDT, CDR2 YNNKEL (reference sequence). The CDR3 extends over 13 amino acids. CDR3 sequence reads: CASSQEFRLEQYF. CDR3 DNA sequence: TGTGCCAGCAGCCAAGAATTCAGGTTGGAGCAGTACTTC.

This clone occurred a few times. The genes are TRBV28 and TRBJ1-1, with D possibly TRBD1 on 5 matching bases. The CDR3 covers 11 residues. Trimming took off 7 bases at V and 4 bases at J, with 7 bases between the two ends. Germline V gene sequence: CDR1 MDHEN, CDR2 SYDVKM. The CDR3 DNA is TGTGCCAGCACGGGGGGCACTGAAGCTTTCTTT. This codes for CASTGGTEAFF.

This rearrangement joins TRBV6-5 to TRBJ1-1; D may be TRBD1 (6 bases). Trimming took off 5 bases at V and 2 bases at J, with 15 bases between the two ends. The CDR3 is made up of 15 amino acids. Germline assignment: CDR1 MNHEY and CDR2 SVGAGI. CDR3 sequence reads: CASSPGDPSNTEAFF. The CDR3, as DNA: TGTGCCAGCAGTCCAGGGGACCCTTCCAACACTGAAGCTTTCTTT.

This clone was counted between two and nine times. The chain carries TRBV7-2 and TRBJ1-3; D call uncertain. Trimming stripped 4 bases from V and 7 bases from J, with 14 bases between. The CDR3 totals 14 residues. The germline V gene encodes CDR1 SGHTA and CDR2 FQGNSA. CDR3: CASSSNGLRNTIYF. CDR3 DNA: TGTGCCAGCAGCTCCAATGGCCTGCGGAACACCATATATTTT.

The rearrangement uses TRBV7-6 and TRBJ2-5; TRBD1 might be the D (6 bases). The CDR3 has 16 residues. Germline V gives CDR1 SGHVS, CDR2 FNYEAQ. V lost 3 bases to trimming and J lost 4 bases, with 18 bases between them. The CDR3 sequence is CASSLDNRVGIETQYF. The CDR3 nucleotides are TGTGCCAGCAGCTTGGATAACAGGGTTGGGATAGAGACCCAGTACTTC.

V is TRBV5-1 and J is TRBJ2-2; a possible D gene is TRBD2 (5 bases). The length of the CDR3 is 14 residues. The germline V and J ends were trimmed by 4 bases and 1 base, with 8 bases remaining between them. The germline V gene encodes CDR1 SGHRS and CDR2 YFSETQ. The CDR3 loop is CASSPAGNTGELFF. The CDR3 bases are TGCGCCAGCAGCCCGGCGGGGAACACCGGGGAGCTGTTTTTT.

On this clone: The same CDR3 also results from other DNA sequences found in this sample. The J gene is TRBJ2-1, the V gene TRBV6-5; 14 nucleotides match TRBD2. This CDR3 region has 15 residues. Losses at the gene ends were 2 bases for V and 6 bases for J; bases not matched to a gene: 0. From germline, CDR1 is MNHEY and CDR2 SVGAGI. As DNA, the CDR3 is TGTGCCAGCAGTTACGGGACTAGCGGGGGCAATGAGCAGTTCTTC. This sequence encodes CASSYGTSGGNEQFF.

V and J are TRBV29-1 and TRBJ1-1, with 8 bases matching TRBD1. With V trimmed by 7 bases and J by 7 bases, 11 bases remained unmatched. The CDR3 is made up of 13 amino acids. The V gene's germline CDR1 is SQVTM and CDR2 ANQGSEA. This chain's CDR3 is CSAGEGTGLEAFF. CDR3 in DNA: TGCAGCGCTGGGGAGGGGACAGGCCTTGAAGCTTTCTTT.

The CDR3 DNA is TGTGCCAGCAGCCAAGTCGGACAGGGCTCATCCTATAATTCACCCCTCCACTTT. This encodes CASSQVGQGSSYNSPLHF. V usage is TRBV3-1 (or the pseudogene TRBV3-2) and J usage is TRBJ1-6, with TRBD1 matching over 8 bases. The V segment lost 1 base and the J segment 1 base; nucleotides outside the gene matches: 6. The length of the CDR3 is 18 residues. Germline V gene lookup returns CDR1 LGHDT and CDR2 YNNKEL (reference sequence).

The rearrangement links TRBV7-2 to TRBJ2-1; no clear D gene. CDR1 is SGHTA and CDR2 is FQGNSA in the germline V gene. Trimming shortened V by 5 bases and J by 6 bases, and 8 bases separated the two germline ends. The CDR3 loop spans 12 amino acids. The CDR3 nucleotides are TGTGCCAGCAGCCCAGTTATCAATGAGCAGTTCTTC. It is translated as CASSPVINEQFF.

The rearrangement links TRBV6-5 to TRBJ1-2; tentatively, D is TRBD1 (5 bases). Per the germline V gene, CDR1 is MNHEY and CDR2 is SVGAGI. This CDR3 region has 13 residues. V dropped 2 bases and J dropped 7 bases, with 11 bases sitting between them. Written as DNA, the CDR3 is TGTGCCAGCAGTTACGGGGGGATGGGTGGCTACACCTTC. Translation: CASSYGGMGGYTF.

The chain links TRBV2 to TRBJ1-1, with D possibly matching TRBD1 (6 bases). The V and J ends lost 5 bases and 3 bases respectively, with 31 bases between them. The CDR3 has 20 residues. Germline-derived CDR1 and CDR2 are SNHLY and FYNNEI. CDR3 residues: CASSPTTLRQANTPHTEAFF. CDR3 coding DNA: TGTGCCAGCAGTCCCACTACCCTCCGACAGGCCAATACTCCTCACACTGAAGCTTTCTTT.

The chain is built from TRBV19 and TRBJ1-5; 7 bases map to TRBD1. The J segment lost 6 bases and the V segment lost 6 bases, leaving 8 bases of the junction unmatched. Germline CDR1 and CDR2: LNHDA and SQIVND (reference sequence). CDR3 size: 14 residues. In nucleotides, the CDR3 is TGTGCCAGTAGAGAGGGGGCGCGGGGTCAGCCCCAGCATTTT. It codes for CASREGARGQPQHF.

V gene TRBV7-2 combines with J gene TRBJ1-1, with D possibly TRBD1 on 5 matching bases. In germline, CDR1 is SGHTA, CDR2 FQGNSA. The CDR3 contains 13 residues. Trimming cost V 5 bases and J 3 bases, with 10 bases left between them. CDR3 residues: CASSPGHYTEAFF. The CDR3 DNA reads TGTGCCAGCAGCCCTGGACACTACACTGAAGCTTTCTTT. The variable domain in full, with the rest retrieved from reference TRBV7-2 and TRBJ1-1, is GAGVSQSPSNKVTEKGKDVELRCDPISGHTALYWYRQSLGQGLEFLIYFQGNSAPDKSGLPSDRFSAERTGGSVSTLTIQRTQQEDSAVYLCASSPGHYTEAFFGQGTRLTVV.